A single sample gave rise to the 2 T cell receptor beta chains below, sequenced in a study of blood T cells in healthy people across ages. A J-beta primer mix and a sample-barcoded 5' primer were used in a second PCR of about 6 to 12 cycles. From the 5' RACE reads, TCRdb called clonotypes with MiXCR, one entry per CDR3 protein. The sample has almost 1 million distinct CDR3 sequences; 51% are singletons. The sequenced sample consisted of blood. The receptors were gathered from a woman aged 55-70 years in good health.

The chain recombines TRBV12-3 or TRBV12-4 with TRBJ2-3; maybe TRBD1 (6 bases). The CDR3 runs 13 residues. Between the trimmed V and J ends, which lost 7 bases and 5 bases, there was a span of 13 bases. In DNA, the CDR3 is TGTGCCAGCACCGCAGGGGTGGGAGATACGCAGTATTTT. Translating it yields CASTAGVGDTQYF.

The CDR3 DNA reads as TGTGCCAGCAGCTTCCGGGAGGCCCCAGATACGCAGTATTTT. It specifies CASSFREAPDTQYF. This chain connects TRBV7-2 to TRBJ2-3; 7 bases are a match to TRBD2. CDR1 and CDR2 (germline): SGHTA, FQGNSA. The CDR3 consists of 14 residues. Losses at the gene ends were 3 bases for V and 4 bases for J; bases not matched to a gene: 4.